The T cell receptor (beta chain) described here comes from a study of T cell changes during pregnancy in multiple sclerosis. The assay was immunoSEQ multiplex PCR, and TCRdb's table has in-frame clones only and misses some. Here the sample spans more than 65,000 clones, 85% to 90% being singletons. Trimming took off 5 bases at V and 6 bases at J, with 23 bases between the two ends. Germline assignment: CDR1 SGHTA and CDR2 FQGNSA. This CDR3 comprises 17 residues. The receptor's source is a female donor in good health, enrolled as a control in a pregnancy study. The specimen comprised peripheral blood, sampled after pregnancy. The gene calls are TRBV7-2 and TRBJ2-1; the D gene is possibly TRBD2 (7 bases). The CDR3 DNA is TGTGCCAGCAGCCAAGGACTAGGGGGGGTGGGGCTCAATGAGCAGTTCTTC. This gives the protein CASSQGLGGVGLNEQFF.